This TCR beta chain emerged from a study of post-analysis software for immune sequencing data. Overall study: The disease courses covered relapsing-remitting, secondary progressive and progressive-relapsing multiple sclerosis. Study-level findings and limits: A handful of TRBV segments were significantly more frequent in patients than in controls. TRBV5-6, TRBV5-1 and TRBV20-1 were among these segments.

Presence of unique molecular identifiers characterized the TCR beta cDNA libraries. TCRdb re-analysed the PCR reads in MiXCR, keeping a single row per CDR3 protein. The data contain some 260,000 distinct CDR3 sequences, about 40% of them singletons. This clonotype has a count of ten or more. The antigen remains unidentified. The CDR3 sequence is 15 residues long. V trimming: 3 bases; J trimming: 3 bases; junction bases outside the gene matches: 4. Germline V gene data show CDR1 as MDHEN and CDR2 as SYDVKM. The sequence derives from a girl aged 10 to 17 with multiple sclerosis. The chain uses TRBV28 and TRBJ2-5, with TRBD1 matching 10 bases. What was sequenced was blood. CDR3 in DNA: TGTGCCAGCAGTTTGAAGACAGGGGGCGAAGAGACCCAGTACTTC. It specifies CASSLKTGGEETQYF. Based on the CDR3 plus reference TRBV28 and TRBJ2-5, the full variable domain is DVKVTQSSRYLVKRTGEKVFLECVQDMDHENMFWYRQDPGLGLRLIYFSYDVKMKEKGDIPEGYSVSREKKERFSLILESASTNQTSMYLCASSLKTGGEETQYFGPGTRLLVL.